These 30 T cell receptor beta chains came from one sample sequenced in a study of preoperative IRX-2 immunotherapy in early breast cancer. The table came from immunoSEQ multiplex PCR; TCRdb's copy has only in-frame clones and leaves some out. The sample gives more than 10,000 clones, roughly 91% of which show up once; roughly 28% is in the top ten. Treatment meaning: preoperative locoregional IRX-2 cytokine immunotherapy. This sample was obtained from a patient treated with IRX-2 immunotherapy. These receptors came from a human donor with breast cancer.

The J gene is TRBJ2-7, the V gene TRBV2, with D unresolved. Trimming removed 3 bases from V and 6 bases from J, with 15 bases in between. The CDR3 length is 14 residues. In germline, CDR1 is SNHLY, CDR2 FYNNEI. CDR3 residues: CASSDVDGPTEQYF. The CDR3 DNA follows: TGTGCCAGCAGTGATGTAGACGGACCGACCGAGCAGTACTTC.

The chain uses TRBV7-2 and TRBJ2-5, with TRBD1 matching over 10 bases. There are 14 residues in the CDR3. V gave up 5 bases and J gave up 5 bases; unmatched junction bases: 5. Germline values: CDR1 SGHTA, CDR2 FQGNSA. The CDR3: CASSLWTGGETQYF. CDR3 DNA: TGTGCCAGCAGCCTATGGACAGGGGGGGAGACCCAGTACTTC.

This rearrangement joins TRBV19 to TRBJ2-1; 9 bases agree with TRBD1. This CDR3 is 15 amino acids long. Germline CDR1 reads LNHDA; CDR2 reads SQIVND (reference sequence). The V gene end was trimmed by 4 bases and the J gene end by 7 bases; junction bases not matched to a gene: 8. DNA for the CDR3: TGTGCCAGTAGTAAGATGGGGACAGGGTTTAATGAGCAGTTCTTC. As protein: CASSKMGTGFNEQFF.

The chain carries TRBV5-1 and TRBJ1-1; maybe TRBD1 (6 bases). The CDR3 runs 13 residues. V lost 1 base, J lost 5 bases, and 9 bases lay in between. The V gene's germline CDR1 is SGHRS and CDR2 YFSETQ. The CDR3 is CASSLTGLTEAFF. The CDR3 nucleotides read TGCGCCAGCAGCTTGACAGGGTTGACTGAAGCTTTCTTT.

This clone is a singleton in its sample. The chain couples TRBV6-4 to TRBJ1-2; 10 bases agree with TRBD1. V lost 4 bases and J lost 4; bases outside the gene matches: 9. From germline, CDR1 is MRHNA and CDR2 SNTAGT. CDR3 size: 16 residues. The CDR3 nucleotides are TGTGCCAGCAGTGGCCCCACCGGGACAGGGGCCTATGGCTACACCTTC. It specifies CASSGPTGTGAYGYTF.

The chain combines TRBV5-3 with TRBJ2-7, with D possibly being TRBD2 (5 bases). TRBV5-3 is given ORF status, its function remaining uncertain. The CDR3 is made up of 12 amino acids. Deletions cut 4 bases from V and 3 bases from J, with 8 bases between. CDR3 in DNA: TGTGCCAGAAGCCGACGGGGCTACGAGCAGTACTTC. Protein: CARSRRGYEQYF.

The rearrangement links TRBV18 to TRBJ1-4, with D unclear. Looked up from germline, CDR1 is KGHSH and CDR2 is LQKENI. The CDR3 has 14 residues. The V end was cut by 6 bases, the J end by 6 bases, with 14 bases between. The CDR3, as DNA: TGTGCCAGCTCCTCGGGGAGTGAGGATGAAAAACTGTTTTTT. This encodes CASSSGSEDEKLFF.

A remark on this clone: Germline is not matched at one junction end, which may reflect a read error. The genes are TRBV10-3 and TRBJ1-6; 9 bases map to TRBD1. Germline V gives CDR1 ENHRY, CDR2 SYGVKD. This CDR3 spans 16 amino acids. The CDR3 reads CAISQSQGQGGSPLHF. The CDR3 region has the DNA TGTGCCATCAGTCAGTCTCAGGGACAGGGCGGTTCACCCCTCCACTTT.

The rearrangement uses TRBV9 and TRBJ2-4; 7 bases are a match to TRBD1. Germline CDR1 SGDLS, CDR2 YYNGEE. The CDR3 is 15 residues long. With 3 bases clipped from V and 6 bases from J, the junction kept 9 bases outside the gene matches. The CDR3 DNA follows: TGTGCCAGCAGCGCAAGAGGACAGGTTTCAAACATTCAGTACTTC. This encodes CASSARGQVSNIQYF.

The rearrangement joins TRBV28 to TRBJ1-4, with D uncertain. Between the trimmed V and J ends, which lost 4 bases and 8 bases, there was a span of 14 bases. The germline V gene encodes CDR1 MDHEN and CDR2 SYDVKM. The CDR3 totals 14 residues. The CDR3 sequence: CASSSVGRGEKLFF. The CDR3 coding sequence is TGTGCCAGCAGTTCGGTGGGCAGAGGGGAAAAACTGTTTTTT.

The V and J genes are TRBV18 and TRBJ1-3; 8 positions match TRBD1. The CDR3 runs to 16 residues. Germline V gene data show CDR1 as KGHSH and CDR2 as LQKENI. Trimming removed 6 bases from V and 0 bases from J; junction bases left unmatched: 7. The CDR3 is CASSQSQGDSGNTIYF. CDR3 nucleotides: TGTGCCAGCTCCCAGTCACAGGGGGACTCTGGAAACACCATATATTTT.

This rearrangement joins TRBV20-1 to TRBJ2-3; D is unclear. With 4 bases removed from V and 6 bases from J, the gap between germline ends came to 8 bases. The CDR3 has 11 amino acids. Germline CDR1 DFQATT, CDR2 SNEGSKA (reference sequence). The CDR3 nucleotides are TGCAGTGCTACCCACCAGGATACGCAGTATTTT. Translation gives CSATHQDTQYF.

This chain uses TRBV5-1 with TRBJ2-2; 9 nucleotides match TRBD2. V lost 2 bases, J lost 2 bases, and 4 bases stayed unmatched. This CDR3 region has 16 residues. Per germline, CDR1 SGHRS and CDR2 YFSETQ. The CDR3 protein is CASSFSGGPNTGELFF. For the CDR3, the DNA is TGCGCCAGCAGCTTCAGCGGGGGGCCTAACACCGGGGAGCTGTTTTTT.

The chain is built from TRBV2 and TRBJ1-1; TRBD1 matches at 8 bases. V lost 6 bases to trimming and J lost 3 bases; unmatched junction nucleotides: 3. Looked up from germline, CDR1 is SNHLY and CDR2 is FYNNEI. The CDR3 has 13 amino acids. The CDR3 sequence: CASRTGGDTEAFF. The CDR3 region has the DNA TGTGCCAGCAGAACAGGGGGGGACACTGAAGCTTTCTTT.

The chain couples TRBV5-1 to TRBJ2-1, with 10 bases aligning to TRBD2. Looked up from germline, CDR1 is SGHRS and CDR2 is YFSETQ. V lost 5 bases to trimming and J lost 0 bases; unmatched junction nucleotides: 8. CDR3 length equals 17 residues. The CDR3 DNA reads as TGCGCCAGCAGGCCTAGCGGGGGCTACAGCTCCTACAATGAGCAGTTCTTC. Its translation is CASRPSGGYSSYNEQFF.

The chain uses TRBV14 and TRBJ1-2, with D unresolved. Germline CDR1 and CDR2: SGHDN and FVKESK. V was shortened by 4 bases and J by 2 bases, with 11 bases between the two germline ends. The CDR3 has 14 residues. CDR3 nucleotide sequence: TGTGCCAGCAGCCGCGACGACTCGAACTATGGCTACACCTTC. It encodes CASSRDDSNYGYTF.

The J gene is TRBJ1-2, the V gene TRBV28; possible D gene TRBD1, 5 bases. CDR3 length: 15 residues. CDR1 is MDHEN, CDR2 SYDVKM, per germline. With 6 bases removed from V and 7 bases from J, the gap between germline ends came to 21 bases. The CDR3 DNA sequence: TGTGCCAGCAGCGACTCGACAGTATCTTATTCTGGCTACACCTTC. The encoded protein is CASSDSTVSYSGYTF.

With regard to this clone: At one boundary the junction diverges from the germline segment, which might be a read error. The chain is built from TRBV7-7 and TRBJ2-3; D may be TRBD2 (7 bases). Germline V gives CDR1 SSHAT, CDR2 FNYEAQ (reference sequence). The CDR3 consists of 15 residues. The CDR3 sequence is CASSLGGGRTDTQYF. The DNA for the CDR3 is TGTGCTAGCAGCCTAGGGGGGGGGCGGACAGATACGCAGTATTTT.

The rearrangement joins TRBV7-3 to TRBJ2-6; a weak D match, TRBD1 (6 bases). The CDR3 length is 18 residues. V gave up 5 bases and J gave up 3 bases, with 20 bases separating them. Germline lookup yields CDR1 SGHTA and CDR2 FQGTGA. The CDR3 is CASSRRGVARGGANVLTF. CDR3 sequence (DNA): TGTGCCAGCAGCCGTCGTGGGGTGGCCAGGGGTGGGGCCAACGTCCTGACTTTC.

The rearrangement uses TRBV5-1 and TRBJ1-5, with 8 positions matching TRBD1. The CDR3 totals 13 residues. Germline V gives CDR1 SGHRS, CDR2 YFSETQ. The V and J ends lost 4 bases and 7 bases, in that order; junction bases with no gene match: 4. CDR3 region: CASSGQGGQPQHF. In nucleotides, the CDR3 is TGCGCCAGCAGCGGACAGGGTGGGCAGCCCCAGCATTTT.

The chain combines TRBV7-3 with TRBJ2-7, with D unclear. The V and J ends lost 1 base and 2 bases respectively, with 6 bases between them. This CDR3 comprises 13 residues. Germline CDR1 SGHTA, CDR2 FQGTGA. The CDR3 bases are TGTGCCAGCAGCTTAAGCCCCCCCTACGAGCAGTACTTC. Amino acid sequence: CASSLSPPYEQYF. Filled out from reference TRBV7-3 and TRBJ2-7, the complete variable domain reads GAGVSQTPSNKVTEKGKYVELRCDPISGHTALYWYRQSLGQGPEFLIYFQGTGAADDSGLPNDRFFAVRPEGSVSTLKIQRTERGDSAVYLCASSLSPPYEQYFGPGTRLTVT.

This chain uses TRBV18 with TRBJ2-6, with 12 bases matching TRBD1. The germline CDR1 and CDR2 sequences are KGHSH and LQKENI. The CDR3 is 18 residues long. Unmatched junction bases numbered 6, after V lost 4 bases and J lost 2 bases. CDR3 nucleotide sequence: TGTGCCAGCTCACATGGGACAGGGGGCTCAGCTGGGGCCAACGTCCTGACTTTC. Translation: CASSHGTGGSAGANVLTF.

The CDR3 is CASSDTRWTVYEQYV. The CDR3 DNA sequence: TGTGCCAGCAGTGACACTCGATGGACAGTCTACGAGCAGTACGTC. The chain employs TRBV6-4 and TRBJ2-7, with a possible D match to TRBD1 (6 bases). Germline loops: CDR1 MRHNA, CDR2 SNTAGT. Between the trimmed V and J ends, which lost 2 bases and 3 bases, there was a span of 14 bases. The length of the CDR3 is 15 residues.

The J gene is TRBJ1-6, the V gene TRBV7-9; 7 bases are a match to TRBD1. CDR1 and CDR2 (germline): SEHNR, FQNEAQ (reference sequence). The CDR3 consists of 13 residues. V was clipped by 5 bases and J by 10 bases; unmatched bases: 5. The CDR3, as DNA: TGTGCCAGCAGCGGACGGGACAGATCACCCCTCCACTTT. Translating it yields CASSGRDRSPLHF.

The chain carries TRBV28 and TRBJ2-1, with 10 bases matching TRBD1. The V and J ends lost 7 bases and 10 bases, in that order; junction bases with no gene match: 7. This CDR3 has 13 amino acids. Germline V CDR1 and CDR2: MDHEN, SYDVKM. The CDR3 spells CASKGTGVGEQFF. CDR3 DNA sequence: TGTGCCAGCAAAGGGACAGGGGTCGGGGAGCAGTTCTTC.

This rearrangement joins TRBV2 to TRBJ1-2; D may be TRBD1 (6 bases). CDR3 length: 15 residues. Germline V gene sequence: CDR1 SNHLY, CDR2 FYNNEI. The V and J ends lost 3 bases and 1 base respectively, with 12 bases between them. The CDR3 is CASSEGGRVNYGYTF. The CDR3 DNA follows: TGTGCCAGCAGTGAGGGGGGCAGGGTTAACTATGGCTACACCTTC. The full variable domain, its missing parts supplied by reference TRBV2 and TRBJ1-2, is EPEVTQTPSHQVTQMGQEVILRCVPISNHLYFYWYRQILGQKVEFLVSFYNNEISEKSEIFDDQFSVERPDGSNFTLKIRSTKLEDSAMYFCASSEGGRVNYGYTFGSGTRLTVV.

The genes are TRBV10-2 and TRBJ2-5; D is perhaps TRBD2 (6 bases). This CDR3 has 14 amino acids. Trimming took off 6 bases at V and 1 base at J, with 12 bases between the two ends. From germline, CDR1 is WSHSY and CDR2 SAAADI. The CDR3 sequence is CASSGLGGQETQYF. Here the CDR3 DNA reads TGCGCCAGCAGCGGCCTCGGGGGCCAAGAGACCCAGTACTTC.

This chain joins TRBV7-9 and TRBJ2-7; 8 bases agree with TRBD2. V shed 4 bases and J 7 bases; nucleotides not matched to a gene: 18. Per germline, CDR1 SEHNR and CDR2 FQNEAQ (reference sequence). The CDR3 extends over 17 amino acids. As DNA, the CDR3 is TGTGCCAGCAGCTCCCCGAGGGAGGACGGGGGGGCGGGGGAGCAGTACGTC. Its protein is CASSSPREDGGAGEQYV.

The gene calls are TRBV29-1 and TRBJ1-2; no reliable D call. CDR3 length: 13 residues. Trimming removed 2 bases at V and 4 bases at J, with 11 bases between. Germline CDR1 reads SQVTM; CDR2 reads ANQGSEA. CDR3 in amino acids: CSVEIRVFYGYTF. CDR3 DNA: TGCAGCGTTGAAATAAGGGTGTTCTATGGCTACACCTTC.

The chain joins TRBV21-1 to TRBJ2-5; the table's D call, TRBD1, was not checked against the DNA. TRBV21-1 is assigned pseudogene status. This CDR3 has 14 amino acids. The CDR3 DNA follows: TGTGCCAGCAGGGACACAGGGAACCAAGAGACCCAGTACTTC. The encoded protein is CASRDTGNQETQYF.